Ten or more counts support the clone carrying this T cell receptor (beta chain). The antigen remains unidentified. The observed sequence ends 3 residues before the CDR3 terminus, with the missing tail filled in from the germline J gene. Germline V gene sequence: CDR1 LNHDA, CDR2 SQIVND (reference sequence). The V and J ends lost 3 bases and 1 base, in that order; junction bases with no gene match: 8. The CDR3 is 16 amino acids. Measured with immunoSEQ multiplex PCR; TCRdb has only the in-frame clones, and not every one. Observed are roughly 30,000 clones, no singletons, with the top ten taking roughly 3.2%. The data are from a study of T cell clonality in common variable immunodeficiency. Whole-study findings and limits: Reportedly, TCR beta sequences from common variable immunodeficiency showed fewer deletions and N-nucleotide insertions. Links between repertoire features and CVID complications were heterogeneity-limited. Shared TCRbeta clones were fewer between CVID subjects than controls. TCRbeta clonality was increased in CVID versus healthy controls.

Sequencing used peripheral blood mononuclear cells. The TCR comes from a human donor with common variable immunodeficiency. The chain carries TRBV19 and TRBJ2-7; TRBD2 matches at 8 bases. This CDR3 is CASSMSHGGRSYEQYF. The covered CDR3 bases are TGTGCCAGTAGTATGAGTCACGGCGGGAGGTCCTACGAG.